The next 25 T cell receptor beta chains were all read from a single sample in a study of cytomegalovirus exposure and HLA in healthy donors. The PCR had 60 Vbeta and 13 Jbeta primers. Profiling relied on immunoSEQ multiplex PCR, and the TCRdb table lists in-frame clones only, not all of them. This table has 150,000 to 250,000 clones, 79% appearing once. Sequencing was done on a sample of PBMCs. Receptor source: a girl aged 5-17 years in good health and CMV-seropositive.

The chain couples TRBV2 to TRBJ2-3; 9 bases are shared with TRBD2. Germline CDR1 reads SNHLY; CDR2 reads FYNNEI. This CDR3 is 15 amino acids long. Trimming at V came to 2 bases and at J to 3 bases, leaving 3 bases not matched to a gene. Here the CDR3 reads CASSEPGLATDTQYF. The CDR3 DNA follows: TGTGCCAGCAGTGAACCGGGACTAGCTACAGATACGCAGTATTTT.

The chain recombines TRBV7-2 with TRBJ2-5, with 8 bases lining up with TRBD1. Trimming took 5 bases from V and 1 from J; bases not matched to a gene: 3. Germline CDR1 is SGHTA and CDR2 is FQGNSA. This CDR3 has 14 amino acids. CDR3 protein: CASSPDRGQETQYF. In nucleotides, the CDR3 is TGTGCCAGCAGCCCCGACAGGGGCCAAGAGACCCAGTACTTC.

This clone appeared a few times. The rearrangement links TRBV25-1 to TRBJ2-1, with 12 bases aligning to TRBD2. Germline CDR1 is MGHDK and CDR2 is SYGVNS. The CDR3 sequence is 17 residues long. V lost 8 bases to trimming and J lost 3 bases; unmatched junction nucleotides: 11. The CDR3 nucleotides read TGTGCCAGCTCCGCGACTAGCGGGGGCAATTTCTACAATGAGCAGTTCTTC. Amino acid sequence: CASSATSGGNFYNEQFF.

This clone occurred once. This chain connects TRBV11-3 to TRBJ2-3; 9 positions agree with TRBD2. V lost 6 bases to trimming and J lost 6 bases; unmatched junction nucleotides: 13. CDR3 size: 16 residues. Germline assignment: CDR1 SGHNT and CDR2 YENEEA. As DNA, the CDR3 is TGTGCCAGCAGAGCCCCCCTGAGCGGGGGGTACGATACGCAGTATTTT. This sequence encodes CASRAPLSGGYDTQYF.

The chain employs TRBV9 and TRBJ2-5; TRBD2 aligns across 7 bases. The junction had 12 bases not matched to a gene; V was cut back by 3 bases and J by 4 bases. Germline CDR1 is SGDLS and CDR2 is YYNGEE. CDR3 size: 16 residues. The CDR3, as DNA: TGTGCCAGCAGCGCCCAAGCGGGGCCCGGGGGAGAGACCCAGTACTTC. It translates to CASSAQAGPGGETQYF. The complete variable domain, with remaining parts taken from reference TRBV9 and TRBJ2-5, reads DSGVTQTPKHLITATGQRVTLRCSPRSGDLSVYWYQQSLDQGLQFLIQYYNGEERAKGNILERFSAQQFPDLHSELNLSSLELGDSALYFCASSAQAGPGGETQYFGPGTRLLVL.

The gene calls are TRBV30 and TRBJ1-2; no definite D call. CDR1 and CDR2 (germline): GTSNPN, SVGIG (reference sequence). V was pared by 4 bases and J by 5 bases, with 8 bases between. There are 11 residues in the CDR3. For the CDR3, the DNA is TGTGCCTGGACCCGTCGTTATGGCTACACCTTC. This translates into CAWTRRYGYTF.

This clone showed up just once. This chain uses TRBV4-1 with TRBJ1-2, with 7 nucleotides matching TRBD1. Germline assignment: CDR1 MGHRA and CDR2 YSYEKL. The CDR3 sequence is 14 residues long. The V gene end was trimmed by 3 bases and the J gene end by 7 bases; junction bases not matched to a gene: 8. CDR3 sequence: CASSQPGTDTGYTF. The CDR3 DNA follows: TGCGCCAGCAGCCAGCCGGGGACAGACACTGGCTACACCTTC.

The chain links TRBV4-3 to TRBJ2-3; 9 bases are a match to TRBD2. V shed 1 base, J shed 7 bases, and the junction held 6 bases outside the gene matches. From germline, CDR1 is LGHNA and CDR2 YSLEER. This CDR3 contains 15 residues. The CDR3 nucleotides read TGCGCCAGCAGCCAAGGGGCGGGGGGGTTAAATACGCAGTATTTT. Encoded protein: CASSQGAGGLNTQYF.

CDR3 in DNA: TGTGCCACCAGCGCAGGGGAGCAGCCCCAGCATTTT. The encoded protein is CATSAGEQPQHF. J is TRBJ1-5 and V is TRBV15; possibly TRBD1 for D (6 bases). The CDR3 runs 12 residues. Per germline, CDR1 LNHNV and CDR2 YYDKDF (reference sequence). V lost 5 bases and J 7 bases, leaving 9 bases between the germline ends.

The V gene is TRBV6-5, the J gene TRBJ1-2, with 8 bases aligning to TRBD1. This CDR3 contains 12 residues. Germline V gene sequence: CDR1 MNHEY, CDR2 SVGAGI. With V trimmed by 6 bases and J by 11 bases, 8 bases remained unmatched. Written as DNA, the CDR3 is TGTGCCAGCAGCCCTGGACAGGGTCGTTACACCTTC. It translates to CASSPGQGRYTF.

Comment on this clone: Other DNA sequences in the same sample also yield this CDR3. The V gene is TRBV5-1, the J gene TRBJ2-7, with 8 nucleotides matching TRBD1. The trim removed 4 bases at V and 1 base at J, leaving 4 bases unmatched. The CDR3 runs 14 residues. Per the germline V gene, CDR1 is SGHRS and CDR2 is YFSETQ. DNA of the CDR3: TGCGCCAGCAGCCCTCGACAGGGGTCCTACGAGCAGTACTTC. Amino acid sequence: CASSPRQGSYEQYF.

The V call is TRBV7-9, the J call TRBJ2-1; the match to TRBD1 covers 9 bases. Germline V CDR1 and CDR2: SEHNR, FQNEAQ (reference sequence). The CDR3 covers 15 residues. Trimming at V came to 5 bases and at J to 5 bases, leaving 7 bases not matched to a gene. CDR3: CASSLGQGDDNEQFF. The CDR3 nucleotides read TGTGCCAGCAGCCTGGGACAGGGAGACGACAATGAGCAGTTCTTC. Together with reference TRBV7-9 and TRBJ2-1, the CDR3 gives the full variable domain: DTGVSQNPRHKITKRGQNVTFRCDPISEHNRLYWYRQTLGQGPEFLTYFQNEAQLEKSRLLSDRFSAERPKGSFSTLEIQRTEQGDSAMYLCASSLGQGDDNEQFFGPGTRLTVL.

The chain has TRBV9 and TRBJ2-7; 15 bases map to TRBD2. The CDR3 sequence is 19 residues long. V shed 3 bases, J shed 6 bases, and the junction held 16 bases outside the gene matches. Germline assignment: CDR1 SGDLS and CDR2 YYNGEE. The CDR3 sequence: CASSDVGLAGGPDPGEQYF. The CDR3 DNA follows: TGTGCCAGCAGCGACGTCGGACTAGCGGGGGGGCCGGATCCAGGCGAGCAGTACTTC. Filled out from reference TRBV9 and TRBJ2-7, the complete variable domain reads DSGVTQTPKHLITATGQRVTLRCSPRSGDLSVYWYQQSLDQGLQFLIQYYNGEERAKGNILERFSAQQFPDLHSELNLSSLELGDSALYFCASSDVGLAGGPDPGEQYFGPGTRLTVT.

This sequence joins TRBV2 and TRBJ2-7; D gene uncertain. Per germline, CDR1 SNHLY and CDR2 FYNNEI. V shed 6 bases and J shed 4 bases, with 10 bases lying between them. The CDR3 sequence is 12 residues long. DNA of the CDR3: TGTGCCAGCAGGAAGACACCTTACGAGCAGTACTTC. Translating gives CASRKTPYEQYF.

The chain couples TRBV29-1 to TRBJ1-6, with D possibly being TRBD1 (6 bases). Germline CDR1 and CDR2: SQVTM and ANQGSEA. V was shortened by 6 bases and J by 5 bases, with 14 bases between the two germline ends. The CDR3 spans 14 residues. The CDR3 DNA follows: TGCAGCGTCCCAGGGGATTGGGATAATTCACCCCTCCACTTT. Amino acid sequence: CSVPGDWDNSPLHF.

The chain has TRBV7-6 and TRBJ2-5, with 9 bases identical to TRBD1. CDR3 length: 19 amino acids. Germline trimming cut 5 bases from V and 5 bases from J; bases unmatched to any gene: 21. In germline, CDR1 is SGHVS, CDR2 FNYEAQ. The DNA of the CDR3 is TGTGCCAGCAGCCCGAGCGGTTTTTATACAGGGGGCGAGGGGGAGACCCAGTACTTC. The encoded protein is CASSPSGFYTGGEGETQYF.

This chain connects TRBV5-1 to TRBJ2-3; 10 bases are shared with TRBD2. V lost 5 bases and J lost 0; bases outside the gene matches: 6. Germline values: CDR1 SGHRS, CDR2 YFSETQ. The CDR3 contains 16 residues. The CDR3 DNA follows: TGCGCCAGCAGTTATCAACTAGCGGGGAGCACAGATACGCAGTATTTT. It is translated as CASSYQLAGSTDTQYF.

The rearrangement uses TRBV5-1 and TRBJ2-5; possible D gene TRBD2, 7 bases. Deletions cut 4 bases from V and 1 base from J, with 11 bases between. CDR3 length equals 14 residues. Per the germline V gene, CDR1 is SGHRS and CDR2 is YFSETQ. The CDR3 sequence is CASSQGGAQETQYF. The CDR3 DNA follows: TGCGCCAGCAGCCAAGGGGGGGCCCAAGAGACCCAGTACTTC.

V gene TRBV6-6 combines with J gene TRBJ2-2, with D hard to call. Germline CDR1 reads MNHNY; CDR2 reads SVGAGI (reference sequence). This CDR3 is 14 amino acids long. Deletions cut 10 bases from V and 1 base from J, with 13 bases between. The CDR3 DNA sequence: TGTGCCACCTCTTTCCTAGGGAACACCGGGGAGCTGTTTTTT. Protein sequence: CATSFLGNTGELFF.

In this sample, this clone turned up once. V is TRBV5-4 and J is TRBJ2-4; 7 bases map to TRBD1. Unmatched junction bases numbered 10, after V lost 4 bases and J lost 0 bases. The CDR3 length is 17 residues. The germline V gene encodes CDR1 SGHNT and CDR2 YYREEE (reference sequence). The CDR3 DNA reads as TGTGCCAGCAGCAGTGACAGGGCTCCACTAGCCAAAAACATTCAGTACTTC. It encodes CASSSDRAPLAKNIQYF.

The chain uses TRBV9 and TRBJ2-5; 9 bases align to TRBD1. CDR3 size: 14 residues. Trimming at V came to 3 bases and at J to 1 base, leaving 1 base not matched to a gene. CDR1 SGDLS and CDR2 YYNGEE come from the germline V gene. The CDR3 here is CASSETGGQETQYF. CDR3 in DNA: TGTGCCAGCAGCGAGACAGGGGGCCAAGAGACCCAGTACTTC.

The chain recombines TRBV14 with TRBJ2-7; 8 bases are a match to TRBD2. The CDR3 has 15 amino acids. Losses at the gene ends were 0 bases for V and 4 bases for J; bases not matched to a gene: 5. CDR1 is SGHDN and CDR2 is FVKESK in the germline V gene. Here the CDR3 DNA reads TGTGCCAGCAGCCAAGATCGGGGGGGCGGTTACGAGCAGTACTTC. This translates into CASSQDRGGGYEQYF.

This chain links TRBV9 with TRBJ1-1; 8 positions match TRBD1. The trim removed 1 base at V and 1 base at J, leaving 3 bases unmatched. CDR3 length: 15 amino acids. Germline V lookup: CDR1 SGDLS, CDR2 YYNGEE. The CDR3 DNA sequence: TGTGCCAGCAGCGTATCAGGGGGCGAGAACACTGAAGCTTTCTTT. Amino acids: CASSVSGGENTEAFF.

The chain combines TRBV27 with TRBJ2-2; 10 bases fit TRBD1. The CDR3 contains 16 residues. CDR1 and CDR2 from the germline V gene are MNHEY and SMNVEV (reference sequence). After removal of 2 bases from V and 4 bases from J, the junction contained 4 bases not matched to a gene. CDR3 coding DNA: TGTGCCAGCAGTTTAACCAGGGACAGGGGCACCGGGGAGCTGTTTTTT. Its translation: CASSLTRDRGTGELFF.

This chain links TRBV6-6 with TRBJ1-3; a weak D match, TRBD1 (6 bases). Between the trimmed V and J ends, which lost 4 bases and 3 bases, there was a span of 13 bases. Looked up from germline, CDR1 is MNHNY and CDR2 is SVGAGI (reference sequence). This CDR3 spans 15 amino acids. The CDR3 region has the DNA TGTGCCAGCAGTTCCAGACAGGTTGATGGAAACACCATATATTTT. It encodes CASSSRQVDGNTIYF.